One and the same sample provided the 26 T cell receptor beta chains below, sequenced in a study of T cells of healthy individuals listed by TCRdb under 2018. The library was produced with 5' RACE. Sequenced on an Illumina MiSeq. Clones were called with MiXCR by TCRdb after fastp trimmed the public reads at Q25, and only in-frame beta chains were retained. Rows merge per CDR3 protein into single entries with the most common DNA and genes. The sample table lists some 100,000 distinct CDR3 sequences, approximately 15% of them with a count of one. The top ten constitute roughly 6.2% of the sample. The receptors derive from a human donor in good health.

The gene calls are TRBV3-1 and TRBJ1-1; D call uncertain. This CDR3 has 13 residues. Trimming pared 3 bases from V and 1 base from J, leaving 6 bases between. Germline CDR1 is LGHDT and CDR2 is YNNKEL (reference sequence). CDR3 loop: CASSHNRNTEAFF. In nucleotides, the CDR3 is TGTGCCAGCAGCCACAACAGGAACACTGAAGCTTTCTTT.

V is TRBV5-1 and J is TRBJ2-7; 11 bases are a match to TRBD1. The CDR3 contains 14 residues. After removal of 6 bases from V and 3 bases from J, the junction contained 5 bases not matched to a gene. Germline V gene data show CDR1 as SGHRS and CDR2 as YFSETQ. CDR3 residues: CASNSGTGGYEQYF. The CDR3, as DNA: TGCGCCAGCAACTCCGGGACAGGGGGCTACGAGCAGTACTTC.

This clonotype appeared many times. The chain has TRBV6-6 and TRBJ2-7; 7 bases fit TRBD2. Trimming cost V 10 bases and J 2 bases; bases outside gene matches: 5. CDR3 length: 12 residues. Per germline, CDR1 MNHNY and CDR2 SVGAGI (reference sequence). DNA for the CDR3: TGTGCCACCTGGCGGGGGACCTACGAGCAGTACTTC. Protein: CATWRGTYEQYF.

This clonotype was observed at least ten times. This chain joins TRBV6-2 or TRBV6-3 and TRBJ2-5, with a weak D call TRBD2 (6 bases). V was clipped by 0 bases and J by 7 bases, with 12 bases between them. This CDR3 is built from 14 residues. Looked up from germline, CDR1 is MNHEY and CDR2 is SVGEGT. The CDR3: CASSYSEEGRTQYF. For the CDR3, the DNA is TGTGCCAGCAGTTACTCGGAGGAGGGTCGGACCCAGTACTTC.

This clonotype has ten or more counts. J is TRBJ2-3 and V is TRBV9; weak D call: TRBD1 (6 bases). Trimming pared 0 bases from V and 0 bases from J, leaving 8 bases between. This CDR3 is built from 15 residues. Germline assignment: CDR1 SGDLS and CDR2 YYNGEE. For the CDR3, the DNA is TGTGCCAGCAGCGTAGCAGGGGCCAGCACAGATACGCAGTATTTT. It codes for CASSVAGASTDTQYF.

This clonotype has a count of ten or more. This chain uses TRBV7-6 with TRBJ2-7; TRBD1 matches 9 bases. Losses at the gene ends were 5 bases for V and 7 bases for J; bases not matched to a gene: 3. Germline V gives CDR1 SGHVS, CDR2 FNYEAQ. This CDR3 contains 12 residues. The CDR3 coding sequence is TGTGCCAGCAGCGCGACAGGGGGGGAGCAGTACTTC. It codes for CASSATGGEQYF.

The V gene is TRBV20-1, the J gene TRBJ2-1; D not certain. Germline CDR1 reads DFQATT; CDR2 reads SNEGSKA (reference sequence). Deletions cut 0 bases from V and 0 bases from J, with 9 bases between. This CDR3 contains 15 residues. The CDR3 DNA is TGCAGTGCTAGAGATTTTCAGAGCTCCTACAATGAGCAGTTCTTC. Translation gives CSARDFQSSYNEQFF.

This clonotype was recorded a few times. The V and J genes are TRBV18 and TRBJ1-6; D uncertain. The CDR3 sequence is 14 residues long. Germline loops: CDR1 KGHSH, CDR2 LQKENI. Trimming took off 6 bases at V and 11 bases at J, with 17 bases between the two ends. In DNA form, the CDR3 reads TGTGCCAGCTCGCACGGCAGAGGTTCGACACCCCTCCACTTT. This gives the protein CASSHGRGSTPLHF.

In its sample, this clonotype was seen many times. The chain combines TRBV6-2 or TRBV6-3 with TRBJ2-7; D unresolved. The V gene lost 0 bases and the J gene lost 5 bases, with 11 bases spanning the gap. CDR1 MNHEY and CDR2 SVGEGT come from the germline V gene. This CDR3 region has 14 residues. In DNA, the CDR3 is TGTGCCAGCAGTTACTCGAGTGGCAGGAACGAGCAGTACTTC. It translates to CASSYSSGRNEQYF.

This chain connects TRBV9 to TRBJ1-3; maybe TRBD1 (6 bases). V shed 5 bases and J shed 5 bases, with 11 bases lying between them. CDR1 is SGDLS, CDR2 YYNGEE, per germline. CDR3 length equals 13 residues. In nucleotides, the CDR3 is TGTGCCAGCAGTCCCAGGGGTAGAAACACCATATATTTT. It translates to CASSPRGRNTIYF.

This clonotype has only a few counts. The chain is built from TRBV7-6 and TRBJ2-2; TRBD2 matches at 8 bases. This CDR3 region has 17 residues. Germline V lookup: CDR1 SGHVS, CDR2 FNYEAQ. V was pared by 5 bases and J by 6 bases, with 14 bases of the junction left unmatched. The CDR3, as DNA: TGTGCCAGCAGCCCCCGAGCGGGAGTTGGTTTCGCCGGGGAGCTGTTTTTT. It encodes CASSPRAGVGFAGELFF.

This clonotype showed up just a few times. As DNA, the CDR3 is TGCAGTGCCTCAGAGGGGGCCACAGATACGCAGTATTTT. It is translated as CSASEGATDTQYF. This sequence joins TRBV20-1 and TRBJ2-3; the match to TRBD1 covers 7 bases. Germline lookup yields CDR1 DFQATT and CDR2 SNEGSKA (reference sequence). V lost 6 bases and J lost 2; bases outside the gene matches: 5. This CDR3 region has 13 residues.

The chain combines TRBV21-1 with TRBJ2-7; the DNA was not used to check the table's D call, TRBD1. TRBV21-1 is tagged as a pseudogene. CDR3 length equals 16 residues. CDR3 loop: CASSKASGPVSCEQYF. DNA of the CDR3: TGTGCCAGCAGCAAAGCCTCCGGGCCGGTATCTTGCGAGCAGTACTTC.

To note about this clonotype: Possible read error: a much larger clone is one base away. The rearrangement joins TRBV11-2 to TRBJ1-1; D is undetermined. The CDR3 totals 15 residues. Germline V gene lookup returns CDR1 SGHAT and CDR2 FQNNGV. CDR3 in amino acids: CAGSSNTALNTEAFF. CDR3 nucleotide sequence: TGTGCCGGCAGCTCCAACACGGCTTTGAACACTGAAGCTTTCTTT.

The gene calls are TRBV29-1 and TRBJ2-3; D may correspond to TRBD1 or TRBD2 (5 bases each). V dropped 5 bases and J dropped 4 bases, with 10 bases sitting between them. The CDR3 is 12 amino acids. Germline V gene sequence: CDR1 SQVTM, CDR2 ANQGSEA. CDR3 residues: CSVTGLADTQYF. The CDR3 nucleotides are TGCAGCGTTACGGGGCTCGCAGATACGCAGTATTTT.

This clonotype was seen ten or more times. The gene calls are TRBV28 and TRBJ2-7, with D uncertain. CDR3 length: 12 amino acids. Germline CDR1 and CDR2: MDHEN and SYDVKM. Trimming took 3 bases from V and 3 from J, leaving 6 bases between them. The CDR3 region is CASSFWFYEQYF. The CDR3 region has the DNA TGTGCCAGCAGTTTTTGGTTCTACGAGCAGTACTTC.

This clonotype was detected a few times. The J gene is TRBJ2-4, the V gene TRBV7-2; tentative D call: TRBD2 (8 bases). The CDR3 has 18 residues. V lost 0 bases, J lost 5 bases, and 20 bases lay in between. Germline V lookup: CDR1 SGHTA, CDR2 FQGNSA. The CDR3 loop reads CASSLAEGASGRQNIQYF. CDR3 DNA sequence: TGTGCCAGCAGCTTAGCAGAGGGGGCTAGCGGGCGCCAAAACATTCAGTACTTC.

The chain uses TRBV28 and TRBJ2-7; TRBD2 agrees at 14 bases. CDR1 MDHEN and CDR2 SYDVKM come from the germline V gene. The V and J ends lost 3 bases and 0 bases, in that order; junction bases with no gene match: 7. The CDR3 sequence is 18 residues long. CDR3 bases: TGTGCCAGCAGTTTTGGACTAGCGGGGGGCAATAGCTCCTACGAGCAGTACTTC. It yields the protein CASSFGLAGGNSSYEQYF.

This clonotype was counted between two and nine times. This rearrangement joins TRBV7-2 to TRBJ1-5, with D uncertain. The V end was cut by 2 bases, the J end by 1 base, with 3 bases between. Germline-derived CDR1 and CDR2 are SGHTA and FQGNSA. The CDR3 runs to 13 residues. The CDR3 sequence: CASSLLSNQPQHF. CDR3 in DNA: TGTGCCAGCAGCTTACTCAGCAATCAGCCCCAGCATTTT.

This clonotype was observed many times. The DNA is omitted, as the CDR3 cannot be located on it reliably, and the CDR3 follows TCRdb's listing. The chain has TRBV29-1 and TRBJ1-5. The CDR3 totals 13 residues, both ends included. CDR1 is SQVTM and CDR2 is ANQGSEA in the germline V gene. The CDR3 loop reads CSVLDKALEAQHF.

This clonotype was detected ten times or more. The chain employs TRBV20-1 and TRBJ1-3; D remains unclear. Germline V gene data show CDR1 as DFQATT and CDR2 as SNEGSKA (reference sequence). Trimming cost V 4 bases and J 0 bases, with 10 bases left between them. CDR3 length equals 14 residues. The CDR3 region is CSATDFSSGNTIYF. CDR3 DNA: TGCAGTGCTACAGACTTCAGCTCTGGAAACACCATATATTTT.

The CDR3 sequence is CATRGGPPNSALHF. As DNA, the CDR3 is TGTGCCACCCGCGGGGGGCCCCCTAATTCGGCCCTCCACTTT. V gene TRBV12-3 or TRBV12-4 combines with J gene TRBJ1-6; a possible D gene is TRBD1 (6 bases). The CDR3 contains 14 residues. Trimming pared 10 bases from V and 14 bases from J, leaving 24 bases between.

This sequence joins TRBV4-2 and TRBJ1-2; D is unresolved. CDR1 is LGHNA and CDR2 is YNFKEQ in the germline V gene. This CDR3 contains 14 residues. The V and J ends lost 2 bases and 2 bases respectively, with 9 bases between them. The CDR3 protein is CASSQPTENYGYTF. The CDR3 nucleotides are TGTGCCAGCAGCCAACCCACAGAGAACTATGGCTACACCTTC.

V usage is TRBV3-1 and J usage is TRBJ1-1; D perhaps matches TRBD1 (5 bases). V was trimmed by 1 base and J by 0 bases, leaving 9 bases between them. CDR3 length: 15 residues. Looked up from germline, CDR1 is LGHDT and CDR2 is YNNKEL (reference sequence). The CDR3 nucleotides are TGTGCCAGCAGCCAAGGTGCGGGGCTGAACACTGAAGCTTTCTTT. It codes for CASSQGAGLNTEAFF.

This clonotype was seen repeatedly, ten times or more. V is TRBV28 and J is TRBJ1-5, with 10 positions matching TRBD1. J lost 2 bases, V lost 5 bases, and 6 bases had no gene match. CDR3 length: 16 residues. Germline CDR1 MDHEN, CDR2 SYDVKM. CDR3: CASSGRQGAGNQPQHF. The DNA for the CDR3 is TGTGCCAGCAGTGGCCGACAGGGGGCCGGCAATCAGCCCCAGCATTTT.

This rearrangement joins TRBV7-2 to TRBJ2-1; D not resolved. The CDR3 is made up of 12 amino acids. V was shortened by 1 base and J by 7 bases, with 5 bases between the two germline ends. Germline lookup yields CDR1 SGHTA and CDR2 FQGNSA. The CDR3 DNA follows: TGTGCCAGCAGCTTAGGGTGGAATGAGCAGTTCTTC. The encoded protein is CASSLGWNEQFF.